The 11 T cell receptor beta chains below all came from one sample that was sequenced in a study of blood T cell repertoires in COVID-19. Data came from immunoSEQ multiplex PCR; TCRdb stores just in-frame clones and leaves some out. The table has 72,000 or so clones, 65% to 90% seen once. Sequences were obtained from peripheral blood. The source is a man older than 75 with active COVID-19.

This clone was detected only a few times. The chain joins TRBV10-3 to TRBJ2-3, with 10 bases matching TRBD2. CDR3 size: 17 residues. With 0 bases clipped from V and 0 bases from J, the junction kept 3 bases outside the gene matches. Per germline, CDR1 ENHRY and CDR2 SYGVKD. The CDR3 protein is CAISESLTSGSTDTQYF. The DNA for the CDR3 is TGTGCCATCAGTGAGTCCCTGACTAGCGGGAGCACAGATACGCAGTATTTT.

The rearrangement links TRBV5-1 to TRBJ2-3; 9 bases align to TRBD2. Trimming cost V 6 bases and J 2 bases; bases outside gene matches: 4. Germline CDR1 is SGHRS and CDR2 is YFSETQ. The CDR3 runs 14 residues. The CDR3 sequence is CASNQRGDTDTQYF. CDR3 in DNA: TGCGCCAGCAACCAGCGGGGGGACACAGATACGCAGTATTTT. Full variable domain (outside the CDR3, taken from reference TRBV5-1 and TRBJ2-3): KAGVTQTPRYLIKTRGQQVTLSCSPISGHRSVSWYQQTPGQGLQFLFEYFSETQRNKGNFPGRFSGRQFSNSRSEMNVSTLELGDSALYLCASNQRGDTDTQYFGPGTRLTVL.

V and J are TRBV20-1 and TRBJ2-1; maybe TRBD1 (5 bases). Looked up from germline, CDR1 is DFQATT and CDR2 is SNEGSKA (reference sequence). V was trimmed by 3 bases and J by 9 bases, leaving 9 bases between them. The CDR3 covers 11 residues. The DNA for the CDR3 is TGCAGTGCTAGTAGCAGGGTTGAGCAGTTCTTC. Amino acid sequence: CSASSRVEQFF.

Here the CDR3 DNA reads TGTGCCAGCAGTCCCTTGGACGGACTCTACACCTTC. Protein: CASSPLDGLYTF. This chain uses TRBV27 with TRBJ1-2, with D uncertain. This CDR3 has 12 residues. V dropped 5 bases and J dropped 10 bases, with 14 bases sitting between them. Germline loops: CDR1 MNHEY, CDR2 SMNVEV (reference sequence).

This sequence joins TRBV18 and TRBJ2-7, with 9 bases lining up with TRBD1. Germline V gene lookup returns CDR1 KGHSH and CDR2 LQKENI. V lost 3 bases, J lost 5 bases, and 8 bases stayed unmatched. The CDR3 extends over 15 amino acids. The CDR3 reads CASSPGTGSSHEQYF. DNA for the CDR3: TGTGCCAGCTCACCTGGGACAGGGTCTTCCCACGAGCAGTACTTC.

The chain links TRBV30 to TRBJ1-4, with 7 bases lining up with TRBD1. Germline V gives CDR1 GTSNPN, CDR2 SVGIG (reference sequence). This CDR3 is 14 amino acids long. V shed 3 bases and J 3 bases; nucleotides not matched to a gene: 4. The CDR3 sequence is CAWRGGAANEKLFF. Here the CDR3 DNA reads TGTGCCTGGAGAGGGGGCGCGGCTAATGAAAAACTGTTTTTT.

The chain employs TRBV7-2 and TRBJ2-5; 8 positions match TRBD2. The V segment lost 1 base and the J segment 2 bases; nucleotides outside the gene matches: 3. Germline-derived CDR1 and CDR2 are SGHTA and FQGNSA. This CDR3 is built from 15 residues. Here the CDR3 DNA reads TGTGCCAGCAGCTTAGGCGGGGGGCTACAAGAGACCCAGTACTTC. Translation: CASSLGGGLQETQYF.

The chain couples TRBV19 to TRBJ1-5, with D possibly TRBD1 on 5 matching bases. V was shortened by 4 bases and J by 6 bases, with 19 bases between the two germline ends. CDR1 LNHDA and CDR2 SQIVND come from the germline V gene (reference sequence). CDR3 length equals 16 residues. The CDR3 sequence: CASSSPGGRATQPQHF. CDR3 in DNA: TGTGCCAGTAGTAGCCCCGGGGGGAGGGCGACTCAGCCCCAGCATTTT.

J is TRBJ2-7 and V is TRBV5-8; 10 bases match TRBD1. V lost 3 bases and J lost 4; bases outside the gene matches: 4. Looked up from germline, CDR1 is SGHTS and CDR2 is YDEGEE. This CDR3 spans 14 amino acids. CDR3 DNA: TGTGCCAGCAGCTCCCGACAGGGGGCATACGAGCAGTACTTC. This encodes CASSSRQGAYEQYF.

The V and J genes are TRBV7-2 and TRBJ2-1, with 7 positions matching TRBD1. Germline values: CDR1 SGHTA, CDR2 FQGNSA. CDR3 size: 14 residues. The V and J ends lost 5 bases and 4 bases, in that order; junction bases with no gene match: 5. CDR3 sequence: CASSEGQHYNEQFF. CDR3 DNA: TGTGCCAGCAGCGAGGGACAGCATTACAATGAGCAGTTCTTC. Based on the CDR3 plus reference TRBV7-2 and TRBJ2-1, the full variable domain is GAGVSQSPSNKVTEKGKDVELRCDPISGHTALYWYRQSLGQGLEFLIYFQGNSAPDKSGLPSDRFSAERTGGSVSTLTIQRTQQEDSAVYLCASSEGQHYNEQFFGPGTRLTVL.

CDR3 in DNA: TGTGCCAGCAGCCCAGGGGGAAACATGAATGCTGAAGCTTTCTTT. This gives the protein CASSPGGNMNAEAFF. The chain carries TRBV7-9 and TRBJ1-1, with 7 bases identical to TRBD1. Germline values: CDR1 SEHNR, CDR2 FQNEAQ (reference sequence). The V and J ends lost 5 bases and 6 bases, in that order; junction bases with no gene match: 12. The length of the CDR3 is 15 residues.